Presented here are 15 T cell receptor beta chains from one specimen sequenced in a study of T cells after yellow fever vaccination. TCRdb recomputed calls from the 5' RACE reads with MiXCR, one row per CDR3 protein. The sample lists a few hundred thousand distinct CDR3 sequences, 8% to 9.5% occurring once. The input for sequencing was PBMCs, taken roughly 47 days after the first yellow fever vaccination. The receptors were gathered from a young man who received the YFV17D yellow fever vaccine.

The V gene is TRBV10-3, the J gene TRBJ1-2; D remains unclear. Germline CDR1 and CDR2: ENHRY and SYGVKD. This CDR3 region has 13 residues. Trimming pared 4 bases from V and 2 bases from J, leaving 8 bases between. As DNA, the CDR3 is TGTGCCATCAGTGTCGAGGAAAACTATGGCTACACCTTC. It is translated as CAISVEENYGYTF.

This clonotype was seen a handful of times. The chain carries TRBV6-4 and TRBJ2-3; a weak D match, TRBD1 (5 bases). Germline V gives CDR1 MRHNA, CDR2 SNTAGT. The CDR3 covers 19 residues. Trimming left V 6 bases short and J 3 bases short, with 28 bases between. This chain's CDR3 is CASRRDRLSSPALTDTQYF. CDR3 bases: TGTGCCAGCAGGCGCGACAGACTTAGCAGCCCTGCCCTTACAGATACGCAGTATTTT.

With respect to this clonotype: The junction departs from germline at one end; a sequencing error may be responsible. The chain has TRBV5-6 and TRBJ2-1, with 9 nucleotides matching TRBD1. Germline V gives CDR1 SGHDT, CDR2 YYEEEE. The CDR3 is made up of 16 amino acids. The CDR3 loop is CTSSFRSRQGDNEQFF. The DNA for the CDR3 is TGTACCAGCAGCTTCCGCAGTAGACAGGGGGACAATGAGCAGTTCTTC.

The V and J genes are TRBV12-3 or TRBV12-4 and TRBJ2-3; 9 positions agree with TRBD2. After removal of 7 bases from V and 6 bases from J, the junction contained 5 bases not matched to a gene. CDR3 length: 13 residues. The CDR3 is CASTLAGRDTQYF. DNA for the CDR3: TGTGCCAGCACCCTAGCGGGGAGGGATACGCAGTATTTT.

This chain connects TRBV18 to TRBJ2-2; TRBD1 might be the D (5 bases). The V end was cut by 3 bases, the J end by 2 bases, with 10 bases between. Looked up from germline, CDR1 is KGHSH and CDR2 is LQKENI. This CDR3 has 15 residues. As DNA, the CDR3 is TGTGCCAGCTCACCCGACAGACTTAACACCGGGGAGCTGTTTTTT. Translation: CASSPDRLNTGELFF.

The sample holds a few counts of this clonotype. The gene calls are TRBV6-1 and TRBJ2-1; possible D gene TRBD2, 5 bases. Trimming took 8 bases from V and 5 from J, leaving 13 bases between them. Germline V CDR1 and CDR2: MNHNS, SASEGT. This CDR3 has 13 amino acids. The DNA for the CDR3 is TGTGCCAGCCGCCGTGTCGGGAACAATGAGCAGTTCTTC. It specifies CASRRVGNNEQFF.

The J gene is TRBJ2-2, the V gene TRBV10-3; D possibly corresponds to TRBD2 (5 bases). This CDR3 has 12 amino acids. V lost 4 bases, J lost 5 bases, and 5 bases lay in between. Germline values: CDR1 ENHRY, CDR2 SYGVKD. The CDR3: CAISAGTGELFF. CDR3 DNA sequence: TGTGCCATCAGTGCGGGGACCGGGGAGCTGTTTTTT.

This clonotype occurred a few times. This chain uses TRBV20-1 with TRBJ1-5; 7 bases match TRBD1. This CDR3 is built from 17 residues. V was clipped by 3 bases and J by 2 bases; unmatched bases: 13. CDR1 and CDR2 from the germline V gene are DFQATT and SNEGSKA (reference sequence). CDR3 nucleotide sequence: TGCAGTGCTAGGCCGAAGGGGGCTCCCCTCGGCAATCAGCCCCAGCATTTT. This gives the protein CSARPKGAPLGNQPQHF.

V usage is TRBV19 and J usage is TRBJ2-1; maybe TRBD2 (6 bases). V was clipped by 7 bases and J by 6 bases, with 7 bases between them. There are 11 residues in the CDR3. Germline V gene lookup returns CDR1 LNHDA and CDR2 SQIVND (reference sequence). In DNA form, the CDR3 reads TGTGCCAGTACGGAGGGCAATGAGCAGTTCTTC. Its protein product is CASTEGNEQFF.

This clonotype has only a few counts. The chain is built from TRBV3-1 and TRBJ2-2, with TRBD1 identical over 10 bases. Trimming took 10 bases from V and 3 from J; bases not matched to a gene: 5. Germline V lookup: CDR1 LGHDT, CDR2 YNNKEL (reference sequence). The CDR3 has 14 amino acids. The CDR3 spells CATRGTGDTGELFF. CDR3 DNA sequence: TGTGCCACCCGGGGGACAGGGGACACCGGGGAGCTGTTTTTT.

This clonotype has a count of ten or more. The CDR3 is CASSLESQETQYF. The DNA of the CDR3 is TGTGCCAGCAGCTTAGAATCCCAAGAGACCCAGTACTTC. The chain carries TRBV11-2 and TRBJ2-5; D gene ambiguous. Looked up from germline, CDR1 is SGHAT and CDR2 is FQNNGV. The CDR3 sequence is 13 residues long. The V end was cut by 0 bases, the J end by 1 base, with 3 bases between.

V usage is TRBV20-1 and J usage is TRBJ2-7; no firm D call. The germline V gene encodes CDR1 DFQATT and CDR2 SNEGSKA (reference sequence). V was shortened by 3 bases and J by 3 bases, with 6 bases between the two germline ends. This CDR3 is 11 amino acids long. The CDR3 loop is CSARGLYEQYF. Written as DNA, the CDR3 is TGCAGTGCTAGGGGCCTCTACGAGCAGTACTTC.

This clonotype was recorded at least ten times. The chain carries TRBV13 and TRBJ1-6; a possible D gene is TRBD1 (5 bases). V was cut by 5 bases and J by 13 bases, with 15 bases left in between. Germline-derived CDR1 and CDR2 are PRHDT and FYEKMQ (reference sequence). There are 13 residues in the CDR3. The CDR3 nucleotides read TGTGCCAGCAGCCAAGCCCGGGGGGGGCCCCTCCACTTT. Translation: CASSQARGGPLHF.

In this sample, this clonotype turned up a few times. This chain's CDR3 is CASSLRTGEKSYEQYF. The DNA for the CDR3 is TGTGCCAGCAGCTTAAGGACAGGGGAAAAATCCTACGAGCAGTACTTC. The chain joins TRBV5-5 to TRBJ2-7; TRBD1 matches 9 bases. This CDR3 region has 16 residues. Germline CDR1 reads SGHKS; CDR2 reads YYEKEE (reference sequence). The trim removed 2 bases at V and 1 base at J, leaving 7 bases unmatched.

The CDR3 nucleotides read TGTGCCAGCTCACTCCGGTTTGGGATAACCGTCGGAGAGACCCAGTACTTC. This codes for CASSLRFGITVGETQYF. This sequence joins TRBV18 and TRBJ2-5; unclear D gene. V was pared by 4 bases and J by 4 bases, with 22 bases between. The CDR3 sequence is 17 residues long. Germline V gene lookup returns CDR1 KGHSH and CDR2 LQKENI.